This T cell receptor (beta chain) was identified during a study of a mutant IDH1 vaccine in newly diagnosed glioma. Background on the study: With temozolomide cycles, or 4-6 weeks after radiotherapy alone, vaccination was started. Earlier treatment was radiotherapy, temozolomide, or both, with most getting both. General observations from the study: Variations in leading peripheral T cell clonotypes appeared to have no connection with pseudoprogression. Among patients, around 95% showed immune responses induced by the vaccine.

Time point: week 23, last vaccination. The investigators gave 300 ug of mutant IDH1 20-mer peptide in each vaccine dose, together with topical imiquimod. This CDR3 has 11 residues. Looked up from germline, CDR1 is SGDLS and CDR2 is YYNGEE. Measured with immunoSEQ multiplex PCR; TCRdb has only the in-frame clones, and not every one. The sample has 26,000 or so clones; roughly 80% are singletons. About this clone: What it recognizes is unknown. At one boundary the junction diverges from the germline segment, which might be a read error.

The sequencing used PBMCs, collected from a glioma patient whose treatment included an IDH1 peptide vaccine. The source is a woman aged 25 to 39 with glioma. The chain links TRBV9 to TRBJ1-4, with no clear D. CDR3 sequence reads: CASRVGEKLFF. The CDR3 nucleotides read TGTGCCAGCAGGGTAGGGGAAAAACTGTTTTTT.